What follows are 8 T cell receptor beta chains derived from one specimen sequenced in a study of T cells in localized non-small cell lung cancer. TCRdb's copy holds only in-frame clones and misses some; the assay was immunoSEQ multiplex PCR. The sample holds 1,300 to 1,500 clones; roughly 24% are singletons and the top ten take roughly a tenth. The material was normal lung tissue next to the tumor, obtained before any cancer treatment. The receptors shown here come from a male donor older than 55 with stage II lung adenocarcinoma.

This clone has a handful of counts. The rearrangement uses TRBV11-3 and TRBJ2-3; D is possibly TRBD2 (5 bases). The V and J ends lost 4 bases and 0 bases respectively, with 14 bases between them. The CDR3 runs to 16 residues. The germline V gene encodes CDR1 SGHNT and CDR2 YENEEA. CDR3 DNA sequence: TGTGCCAGCAGCTCCTCTAACCGGACTAGCACAGATACGCAGTATTTT. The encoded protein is CASSSSNRTSTDTQYF.

In nucleotides, the CDR3 is TGTGCCAGCAGTCGGATACGAGAAGTAGATACGCAGTATTTT. As protein: CASSRIREVDTQYF. The V and J genes are TRBV28 and TRBJ2-3; D is uncertain. Looked up from germline, CDR1 is MDHEN and CDR2 is SYDVKM. V was cut by 5 bases and J by 5 bases, with 14 bases left in between. The CDR3 has 14 amino acids.

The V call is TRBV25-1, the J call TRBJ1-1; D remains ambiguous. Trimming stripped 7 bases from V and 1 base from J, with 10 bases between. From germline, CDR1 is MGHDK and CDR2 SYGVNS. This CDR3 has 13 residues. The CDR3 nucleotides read TGTGCCAGCACTCCCGGATCGAACACTGAAGCTTTCTTT. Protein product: CASTPGSNTEAFF.

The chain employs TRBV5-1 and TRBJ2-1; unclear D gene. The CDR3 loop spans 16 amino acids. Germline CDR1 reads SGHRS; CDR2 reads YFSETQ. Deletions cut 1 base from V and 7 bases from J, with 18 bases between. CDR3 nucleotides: TGCGCCAGCAGCTTGACGGGCGGCCTCCCGGAAAATGAGCAGTTCTTC. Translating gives CASSLTGGLPENEQFF.

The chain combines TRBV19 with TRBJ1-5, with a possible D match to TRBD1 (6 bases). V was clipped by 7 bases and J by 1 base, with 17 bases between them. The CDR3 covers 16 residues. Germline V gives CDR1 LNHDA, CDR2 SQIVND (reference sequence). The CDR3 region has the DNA TGTGCCAGTAACCCTACCGGGACAAAAAGCAATCAGCCCCAGCATTTT. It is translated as CASNPTGTKSNQPQHF.

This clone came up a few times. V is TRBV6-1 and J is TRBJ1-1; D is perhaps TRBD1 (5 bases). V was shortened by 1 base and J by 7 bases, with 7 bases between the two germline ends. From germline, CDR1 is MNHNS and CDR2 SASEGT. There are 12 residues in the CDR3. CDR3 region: CASSEGQYEAFF. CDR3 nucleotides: TGTGCCAGCAGTGAAGGACAGTATGAAGCTTTCTTT.

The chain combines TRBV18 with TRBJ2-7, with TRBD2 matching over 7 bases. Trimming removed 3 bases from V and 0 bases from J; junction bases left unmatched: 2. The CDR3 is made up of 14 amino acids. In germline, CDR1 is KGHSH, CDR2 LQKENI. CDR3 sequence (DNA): TGTGCCAGCTCACCGCGCGGGAGCTCCTACGAGCAGTACTTC. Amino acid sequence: CASSPRGSSYEQYF.

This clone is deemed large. CDR3 amino acids: CASSYDFNGELFF. The CDR3 DNA follows: TGTGCCAGCAGTTACGATTTCAACGGGGAGCTGTTTTTT. V usage is TRBV6-8 and J usage is TRBJ2-2; D not certain. Trimming removed 2 bases at V and 7 bases at J, with 8 bases between. Per germline, CDR1 MNHGY and CDR2 SAAAGT. The CDR3 is 13 residues long.